This TCR beta chain was profiled in a study of tumor and adjacent non-tumor tissue in lung cancer. Study-wide background: Patients were aged about 31 to 76, roughly nine men and about 5 women, stage I to III.

Study-level points and caveats: Higher tumor TCR diversity was associated with shorter survival.

Three rounds of nested PCR, following a modified ARM-PCR protocol, produced the TCRbeta library. TCRdb redid the calling of the multiplex PCR reads with MiXCR, one entry per CDR3 protein. The sample carries about 82,000 distinct CDR3 sequences, roughly 80% recorded once. RNA was extracted from bulk tissue without any cell sorting. This CDR3 is 14 amino acids long. The V gene's germline CDR1 is SGHAT and CDR2 FQNNGV. As regards this clonotype: Antigen unknown. One end of the junction varies from germline; a read error may be responsible.

This TCR was recovered from a woman aged 45-65 years with non-small cell lung cancer. Specimen: lung tumor tissue. This chain connects TRBV11-2 to TRBJ2-5; D uncertain. This chain's CDR3 is CASSLLVNPETQYF. The CDR3 nucleotides read TGTGCCAGTAGCTTACTTGTAAACCCTGAGACCCAGTACTTC.